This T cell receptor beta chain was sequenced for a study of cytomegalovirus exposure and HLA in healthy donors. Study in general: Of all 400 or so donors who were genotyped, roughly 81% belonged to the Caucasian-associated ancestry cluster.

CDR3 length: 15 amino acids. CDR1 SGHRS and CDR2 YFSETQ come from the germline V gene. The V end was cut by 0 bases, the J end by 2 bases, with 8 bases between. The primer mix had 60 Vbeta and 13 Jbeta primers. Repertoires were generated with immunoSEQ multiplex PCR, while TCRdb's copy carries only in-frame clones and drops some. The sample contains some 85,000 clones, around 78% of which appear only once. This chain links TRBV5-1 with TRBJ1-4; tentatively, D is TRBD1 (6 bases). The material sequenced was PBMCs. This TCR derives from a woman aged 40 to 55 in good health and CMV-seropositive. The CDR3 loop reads CASSLAGATNEKLFF. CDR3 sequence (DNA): TGCGCCAGCAGCTTGGCAGGGGCGACTAATGAAAAACTGTTTTTT.